The 20 T cell receptor beta chains below were found in one sample sequenced in a study of shared clonotypes between healthy human individuals. Repertoires were generated with immunoSEQ multiplex PCR, while TCRdb's copy carries only in-frame clones and drops some. The sample lists about 2.3 million clones, 92% seen once, with 0.37% in the top ten. Specimen: naive CD4+ T cells from PBMCs. The subset was: CD45RA+ positively selected. All receptors derive from a man between 18 and 29 years old in good health. Some clones in this sample may be carry-over from other donors' samples.

CDR3 loop: CASSPSQGVNTEAFF. The DNA of the CDR3 is TGTGCCAGCTCACCTTCGCAGGGCGTGAACACTGAAGCTTTCTTT. The rearrangement links TRBV18 to TRBJ1-1; possible D gene TRBD1, 5 bases. The CDR3 totals 15 residues. Trimming stripped 3 bases from V and 0 bases from J, with 11 bases between. Germline CDR1 is KGHSH and CDR2 is LQKENI.

The chain has TRBV5-8 and TRBJ1-1; D uncertain. V shed 7 bases and J shed 1 base, with 20 bases lying between them. The CDR3 spans 16 residues. The germline CDR1 and CDR2 sequences are SGHTS and YDEGEE. This CDR3 reads CASRFSAEGWNTEAFF. For the CDR3, the DNA is TGTGCCAGCCGATTTTCGGCCGAAGGATGGAACACTGAAGCTTTCTTT.

Here the CDR3 reads CASSKQGQGAYEQYF. In nucleotides, the CDR3 is TGTGCCAGCAGTAAACAGGGACAGGGGGCCTACGAGCAGTACTTC. V is TRBV2 and J is TRBJ2-7; 11 bases line up with TRBD1. V shed 5 bases and J 2 bases; nucleotides not matched to a gene: 5. The germline V gene encodes CDR1 SNHLY and CDR2 FYNNEI. CDR3 size: 15 residues.

Here the CDR3 DNA reads TGTGCCAGCAGCTTAGATGGGGGGCGGAATGAGCAGTTCTTC. Amino acid sequence: CASSLDGGRNEQFF. The chain carries TRBV11-2 and TRBJ2-1, with D perhaps matching TRBD1 or TRBD2 (6 bases each). The length of the CDR3 is 14 residues. CDR1 and CDR2 (germline): SGHAT, FQNNGV. The V and J ends lost 0 bases and 7 bases respectively, with 10 bases between them. The full variable domain, in which reference TRBV11-2 and TRBJ2-1 provide the parts outside the CDR3, is EAGVAQSPRYKIIEKRQSVAFWCNPISGHATLYWYQQILGQGPKLLIQFQNNGVVDDSQLPKDRFSAERLKGVDSTLKIQPAKLEDSAVYLCASSLDGGRNEQFFGPGTRLTVL.

This clone has only a few counts. The chain couples TRBV9 to TRBJ1-1, with 11 bases that match TRBD1. V dropped 4 bases and J dropped 6; count of bases not matched to a gene: 2. CDR3 length equals 13 residues. Germline V gene lookup returns CDR1 SGDLS and CDR2 YYNGEE. CDR3 residues: CASSKDRGPEAFF. The CDR3 coding sequence is TGTGCCAGCAGCAAGGACAGGGGGCCTGAAGCTTTCTTT.

V gene TRBV29-1 combines with J gene TRBJ1-1, with 7 bases that match TRBD1. V lost 7 bases and J lost 0; bases outside the gene matches: 5. The CDR3 length is 13 residues. The germline gives CDR1 SQVTM, CDR2 ANQGSEA. The CDR3 nucleotides read TGCAGCGGAGCCGGGACAGTGAACACTGAAGCTTTCTTT. Translation: CSGAGTVNTEAFF.

The chain uses TRBV5-6 and TRBJ2-5; tentatively, D is TRBD2 (5 bases). Trimming removed 4 bases from V and 5 bases from J, with 12 bases in between. The length of the CDR3 is 13 residues. Germline V CDR1 and CDR2: SGHDT, YYEEEE. CDR3 region: CASSRTPGETQYF. In nucleotides, the CDR3 is TGTGCCAGCAGCAGGACTCCTGGGGAGACCCAGTACTTC. The variable domain in full, completed from reference TRBV5-6 and TRBJ2-5, reads DAGVTQSPTHLIKTRGQQVTLRCSPKSGHDTVSWYQQALGQGPQFIFQYYEEEERQRGNFPDRFSGHQFPNYSSELNVNALLLGDSALYLCASSRTPGETQYFGPGTRLLVL.

This clone was counted between two and nine times. V gene TRBV28 combines with J gene TRBJ2-2; 9 bases align to TRBD2. This CDR3 is 15 amino acids long. Germline-derived CDR1 and CDR2 are MDHEN and SYDVKM. V trimming: 7 bases; J trimming: 0 bases; junction bases outside the gene matches: 3. CDR3: CASIGGGANTGELFF. The CDR3 DNA is TGTGCCAGCATAGGCGGGGGGGCGAACACCGGGGAGCTGTTTTTT.

The chain joins TRBV18 to TRBJ1-2; D might be TRBD1 (5 bases). Germline V gene lookup returns CDR1 KGHSH and CDR2 LQKENI. This CDR3 region has 15 residues. The V gene lost 2 bases and the J gene lost 7 bases, with 17 bases spanning the gap. In nucleotides, the CDR3 is TGTGCCAGCTCACCAATGGAGGGGACGTTGGGTGGCTACACCTTC. Its translation is CASSPMEGTLGGYTF.

The rearrangement uses TRBV19 and TRBJ1-1; TRBD1 matches 7 bases. Trimming removed 10 bases from V and 0 bases from J; junction bases left unmatched: 11. Germline CDR1 is LNHDA and CDR2 is SQIVND (reference sequence). This CDR3 has 15 amino acids. CDR3 loop: CATKRTGALNTEAFF. The CDR3 DNA reads as TGTGCCACCAAACGAACAGGGGCGTTGAACACTGAAGCTTTCTTT.

The chain couples TRBV5-1 to TRBJ2-1, with TRBD2 identical over 15 bases. The germline gives CDR1 SGHRS, CDR2 YFSETQ. The CDR3 spans 18 residues. The V segment lost 0 bases and the J segment 6 bases; nucleotides outside the gene matches: 7. As DNA, the CDR3 is TGCGCCAGCAGCTTGGGGGGACTAGCGGGAGGCCCACCCAATGAGCAGTTCTTC. Residues: CASSLGGLAGGPPNEQFF.

The V gene is TRBV28, the J gene TRBJ2-1; TRBD1 aligns across 7 bases. Germline values: CDR1 MDHEN, CDR2 SYDVKM. The junction had 10 bases not matched to a gene; V was cut back by 4 bases and J by 7 bases. The CDR3 totals 15 residues. CDR3 nucleotide sequence: TGTGCCAGCAGTTCCCGAACGACAGGGCCAAATGAGCAGTTCTTC. Residues: CASSSRTTGPNEQFF.

A note on this clone: The sample holds other DNA sequences that translate to the same CDR3. The chain uses TRBV18 and TRBJ1-5; D is perhaps TRBD1 (5 bases). The length of the CDR3 is 16 residues. Between the trimmed V and J ends, which lost 1 base and 0 bases, there was a span of 10 bases. The germline V gene has CDR1 KGHSH and CDR2 LQKENI. CDR3 in amino acids: CASSPRQGDSNQPQHF. The CDR3 DNA sequence: TGTGCCAGCTCACCACGCCAGGGAGATAGCAATCAGCCCCAGCATTTT. Looking up the rest from reference TRBV18 and TRBJ1-5 gives the full variable domain: NAGVMQNPRHLVRRRGQEARLRCSPMKGHSHVYWYRQLPEEGLKFMVYLQKENIIDESGMPKERFSAEFPKEGPSILRIQQVVRGDSAAYFCASSPRQGDSNQPQHFGDGTRLSIL.

This chain uses TRBV5-6 with TRBJ1-1; no reliable D call. Trimming pared 1 base from V and 5 bases from J, leaving 15 bases between. This CDR3 spans 15 amino acids. From germline, CDR1 is SGHDT and CDR2 YYEEEE. CDR3 DNA sequence: TGTGCCAGCAGCTTGTATCCGGCCCGGGAGACTGAAGCTTTCTTT. Translated: CASSLYPARETEAFF.

V is TRBV28 and J is TRBJ1-1; no clear D. The CDR3 has 14 amino acids. The germline V gene has CDR1 MDHEN and CDR2 SYDVKM. The germline V and J ends were trimmed by 2 bases and 0 bases, with 7 bases remaining between them. The CDR3 is CASSLKWMNTEAFF. CDR3 DNA sequence: TGTGCCAGCAGTTTAAAGTGGATGAACACTGAAGCTTTCTTT.

Concerning this clone itself: The same CDR3 arises from other DNA sequences in this sample as well. The rearrangement links TRBV28 to TRBJ1-5, with a tentative D call TRBD1 (6 bases). Trimming shortened V by 6 bases and J by 5 bases, and 17 bases separated the two germline ends. This CDR3 is built from 15 residues. Germline CDR1 MDHEN, CDR2 SYDVKM. CDR3 sequence reads: CASSFLRGAYQPQHF. In nucleotides, the CDR3 is TGTGCCAGCAGCTTCCTCCGGGGGGCGTATCAGCCCCAGCATTTT.

This sequence joins TRBV18 and TRBJ2-7, with D perhaps TRBD2 (6 bases). From germline, CDR1 is KGHSH and CDR2 LQKENI. Trimming removed 3 bases at V and 6 bases at J, with 12 bases between. This CDR3 contains 13 residues. CDR3 protein: CASSPLSGVEQYF. CDR3 sequence (DNA): TGTGCCAGCTCACCTCTTTCGGGGGTCGAGCAGTACTTC.

The CDR3 bases are TGTGCCAGCAGTGCCACGGTCTTGAATGAAAAACTGTTTTTT. It yields the protein CASSATVLNEKLFF. The rearrangement joins TRBV27 to TRBJ1-4, with no clear D. V was clipped by 5 bases and J by 5 bases, with 12 bases between them. The CDR3 has 14 residues. Germline lookup yields CDR1 MNHEY and CDR2 SMNVEV (reference sequence).

The CDR3 reads CASAQPNQPQHF. The CDR3 coding sequence is TGTGCCAGTGCCCAGCCTAATCAGCCCCAGCATTTT. V usage is TRBV28 and J usage is TRBJ1-5; D is ambiguous. Trimming removed 9 bases at V and 4 bases at J, with 10 bases between. Germline V lookup: CDR1 MDHEN, CDR2 SYDVKM. The CDR3 has 12 residues.

The CDR3 DNA reads as TGTGCCAGCAGCTGGCGGGACACAACTAATGAAAAACTGTTTTTT. This gives the protein CASSWRDTTNEKLFF. This chain uses TRBV7-6 with TRBJ1-4; D might be TRBD1 (6 bases). There are 15 residues in the CDR3. The germline V and J ends were trimmed by 4 bases and 0 bases, with 9 bases remaining between them. The germline V gene encodes CDR1 SGHVS and CDR2 FNYEAQ.